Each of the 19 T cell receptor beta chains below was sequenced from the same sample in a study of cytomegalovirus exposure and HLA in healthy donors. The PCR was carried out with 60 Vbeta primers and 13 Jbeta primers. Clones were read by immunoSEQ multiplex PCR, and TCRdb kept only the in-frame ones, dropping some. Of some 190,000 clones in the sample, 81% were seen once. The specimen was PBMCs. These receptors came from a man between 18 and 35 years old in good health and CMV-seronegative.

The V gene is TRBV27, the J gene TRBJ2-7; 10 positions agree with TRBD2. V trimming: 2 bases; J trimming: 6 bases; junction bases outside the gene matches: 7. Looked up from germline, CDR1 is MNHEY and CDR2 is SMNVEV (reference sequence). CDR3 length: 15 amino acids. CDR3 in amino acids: CASSLVASGSFEQYF. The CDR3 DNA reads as TGTGCCAGCAGTTTAGTGGCTAGCGGGAGTTTCGAGCAGTACTTC.

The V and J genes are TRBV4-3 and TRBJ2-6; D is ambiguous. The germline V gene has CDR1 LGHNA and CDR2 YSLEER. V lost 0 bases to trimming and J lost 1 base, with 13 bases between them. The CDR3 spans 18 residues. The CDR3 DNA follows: TGCGCCAGCAGCCAAGATCGGTCTTCGTCTTCTGGGGCCAACGTCCTGACTTTC. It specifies CASSQDRSSSSGANVLTF.

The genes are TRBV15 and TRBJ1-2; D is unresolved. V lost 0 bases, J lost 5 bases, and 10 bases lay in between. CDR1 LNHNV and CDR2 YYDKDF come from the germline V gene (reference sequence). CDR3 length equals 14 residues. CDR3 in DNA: TGTGCCACCAGCAGAGATCTAACCGCTTATGGCTACACCTTC. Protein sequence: CATSRDLTAYGYTF. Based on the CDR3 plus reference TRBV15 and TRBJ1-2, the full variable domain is DAMVIQNPRYQVTQFGKPVTLSCSQTLNHNVMYWYQQKSSQAPKLLFHYYDKDFNNEADTPDNFQSRRPNTSFCFLDIRSPGLGDTAMYLCATSRDLTAYGYTFGSGTRLTVV.

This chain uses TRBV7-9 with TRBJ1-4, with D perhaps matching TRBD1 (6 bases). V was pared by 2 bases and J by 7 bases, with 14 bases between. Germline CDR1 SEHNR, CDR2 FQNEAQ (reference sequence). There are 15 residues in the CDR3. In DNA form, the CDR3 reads TGTGCCAGCAGCTTAACAGGGCCAAGGGGTGAAAAACTGTTTTTT. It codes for CASSLTGPRGEKLFF.

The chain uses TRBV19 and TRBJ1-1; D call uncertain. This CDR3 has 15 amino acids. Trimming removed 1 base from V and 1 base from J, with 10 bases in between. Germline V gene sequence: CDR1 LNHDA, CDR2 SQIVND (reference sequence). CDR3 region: CASSIGGTPNTEAFF. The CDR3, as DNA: TGTGCCAGTAGTATAGGCGGCACTCCGAACACTGAAGCTTTCTTT.

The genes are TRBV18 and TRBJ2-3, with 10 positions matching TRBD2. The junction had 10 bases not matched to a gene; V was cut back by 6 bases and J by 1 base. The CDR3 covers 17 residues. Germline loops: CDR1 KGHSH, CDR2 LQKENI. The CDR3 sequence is CASSTSGGALGTDTQYF. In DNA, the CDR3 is TGTGCCAGCTCTACAAGCGGGGGGGCGTTGGGCACAGATACGCAGTATTTT. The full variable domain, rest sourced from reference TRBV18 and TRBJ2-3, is NAGVMQNPRHLVRRRGQEARLRCSPMKGHSHVYWYRQLPEEGLKFMVYLQKENIIDESGMPKERFSAEFPKEGPSILRIQQVVRGDSAAYFCASSTSGGALGTDTQYFGPGTRLTVL.

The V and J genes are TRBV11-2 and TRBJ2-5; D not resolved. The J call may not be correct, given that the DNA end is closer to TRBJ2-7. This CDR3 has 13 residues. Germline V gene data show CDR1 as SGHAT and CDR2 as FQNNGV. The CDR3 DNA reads TGTGCCAGCAGCTCAGATAGTCTGGGCGAGCAGTACTTC. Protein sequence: CASSSDSLGEQYF.

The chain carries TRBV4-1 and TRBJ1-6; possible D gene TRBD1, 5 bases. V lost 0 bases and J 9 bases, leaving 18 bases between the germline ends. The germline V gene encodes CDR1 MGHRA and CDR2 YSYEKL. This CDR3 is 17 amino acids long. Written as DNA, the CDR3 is TGCGCCAGCAGCCAAGATCTAGCACCGGGGGTGGGTTCACCCCTCCACTTT. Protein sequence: CASSQDLAPGVGSPLHF.

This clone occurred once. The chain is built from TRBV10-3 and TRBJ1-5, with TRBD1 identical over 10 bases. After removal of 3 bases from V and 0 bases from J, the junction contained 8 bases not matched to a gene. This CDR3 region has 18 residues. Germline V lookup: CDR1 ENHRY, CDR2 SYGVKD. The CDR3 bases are TGTGCCATCAGTGAAGAGGACAGGGGGTACTATAGCAATCAGCCCCAGCATTTT. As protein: CAISEEDRGYYSNQPQHF.

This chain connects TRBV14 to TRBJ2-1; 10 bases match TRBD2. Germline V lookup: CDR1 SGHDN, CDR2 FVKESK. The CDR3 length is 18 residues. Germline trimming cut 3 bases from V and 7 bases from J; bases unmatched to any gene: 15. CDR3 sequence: CASSQIRRASGRKNEQFF. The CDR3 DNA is TGTGCCAGCAGCCAGATAAGGCGGGCTAGCGGGAGAAAGAATGAGCAGTTCTTC.

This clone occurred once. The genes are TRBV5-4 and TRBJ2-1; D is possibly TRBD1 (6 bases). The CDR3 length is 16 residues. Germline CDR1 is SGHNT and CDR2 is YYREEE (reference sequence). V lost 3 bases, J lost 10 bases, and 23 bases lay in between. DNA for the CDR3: TGTGCCAGCAGCTCGACCTACTACGGGACACCGGGGGAGCAGTTCTTC. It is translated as CASSSTYYGTPGEQFF.

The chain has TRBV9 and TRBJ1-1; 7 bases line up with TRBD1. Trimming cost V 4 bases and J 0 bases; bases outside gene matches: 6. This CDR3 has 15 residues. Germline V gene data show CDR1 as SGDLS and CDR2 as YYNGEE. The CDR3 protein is CASSPLTGVNTEAFF. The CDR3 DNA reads TGTGCCAGCAGCCCGCTAACAGGGGTGAACACTGAAGCTTTCTTT.

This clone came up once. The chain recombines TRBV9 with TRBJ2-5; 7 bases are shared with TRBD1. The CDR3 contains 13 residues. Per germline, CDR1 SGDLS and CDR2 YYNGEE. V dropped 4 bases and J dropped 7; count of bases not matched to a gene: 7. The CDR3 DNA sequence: TGTGCCAGCAGCCCGGGACAGAAAGGGACCCAGTACTTC. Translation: CASSPGQKGTQYF.

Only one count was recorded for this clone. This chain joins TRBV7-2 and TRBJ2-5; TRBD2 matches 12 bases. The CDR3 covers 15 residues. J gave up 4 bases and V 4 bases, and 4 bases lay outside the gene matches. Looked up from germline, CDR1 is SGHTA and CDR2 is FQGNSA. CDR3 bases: TGTGCCAGCAGCTCCCCTAGCGGGGGGGGAGAGACCCAGTACTTC. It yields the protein CASSSPSGGGETQYF.

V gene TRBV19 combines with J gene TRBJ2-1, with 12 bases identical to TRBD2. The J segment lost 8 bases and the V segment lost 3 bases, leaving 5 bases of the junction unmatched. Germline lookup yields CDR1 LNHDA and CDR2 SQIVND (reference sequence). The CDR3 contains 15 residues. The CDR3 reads CASSIRLAGVDEQFF. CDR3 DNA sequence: TGTGCCAGTAGTATTAGACTAGCGGGGGTAGATGAGCAGTTCTTC.

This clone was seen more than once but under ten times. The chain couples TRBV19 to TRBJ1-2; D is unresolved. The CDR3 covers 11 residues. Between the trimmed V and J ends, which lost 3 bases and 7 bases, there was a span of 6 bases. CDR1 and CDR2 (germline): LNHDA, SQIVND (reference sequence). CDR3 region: CASSMMSGYTF. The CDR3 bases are TGTGCCAGTAGTATGATGAGTGGCTACACCTTC.

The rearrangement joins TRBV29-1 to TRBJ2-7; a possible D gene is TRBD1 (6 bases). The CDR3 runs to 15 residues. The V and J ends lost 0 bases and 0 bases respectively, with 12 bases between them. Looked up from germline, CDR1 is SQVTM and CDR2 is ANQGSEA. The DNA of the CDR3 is TGCAGCGTTGAAGATCGAGACAGGCCCTCCTACGAGCAGTACTTC. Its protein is CSVEDRDRPSYEQYF.

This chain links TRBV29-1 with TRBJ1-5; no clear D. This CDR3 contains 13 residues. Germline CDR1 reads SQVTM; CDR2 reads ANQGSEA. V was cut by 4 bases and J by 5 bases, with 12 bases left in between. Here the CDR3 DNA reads TGCAGCGTTGCTTCGGGATACGATCAGCCCCAGCATTTT. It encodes CSVASGYDQPQHF.

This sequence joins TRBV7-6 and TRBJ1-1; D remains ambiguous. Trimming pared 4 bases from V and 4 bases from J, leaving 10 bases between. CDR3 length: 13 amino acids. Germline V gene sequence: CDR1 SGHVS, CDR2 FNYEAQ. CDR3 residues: CASSSTVGTEAFF. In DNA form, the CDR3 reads TGTGCCAGCAGCTCCACCGTCGGCACTGAAGCTTTCTTT.